Below are 3 T cell receptor beta chains sequenced from a single sample in a study of Ad26.COV2.S vaccination and SARS-CoV-2 variants. Treatment reported: roughly 19 received Ad26.COV2.S at low or high dose, single or two shots; several received placebo; per-sample allocation not given. Sampling was done on day 63 after the first vaccine or placebo injection. Profiled with immunoSEQ multiplex PCR; TCRdb holds only in-frame clones, not every one. The sample shows fewer than 800,000 clones, 89% of them seen only once. The specimen comprised peripheral blood, sampled in a trial of Ad26.COV2.S vaccine versus placebo. Every receptor here comes from a person between 18 and 60 years old who received the Ad26.COV2.S COVID-19 vaccine or a placebo.

The V and J genes are TRBV7-9 and TRBJ1-4; TRBD1 matches at 7 bases. V was pared by 6 bases and J by 4 bases, with 11 bases of the junction left unmatched. This CDR3 region has 16 residues. Germline V lookup: CDR1 SEHNR, CDR2 FQNEAQ (reference sequence). The CDR3 DNA is TGTGCCAGCAGACCCAACAGGGGACGCCTTAATGAAAAACTGTTTTTT. This translates into CASRPNRGRLNEKLFF. The whole variable domain, remainder taken from reference TRBV7-9 and TRBJ1-4, is DTGVSQNPRHKITKRGQNVTFRCDPISEHNRLYWYRQTLGQGPEFLTYFQNEAQLEKSRLLSDRFSAERPKGSFSTLEIQRTEQGDSAMYLCASRPNRGRLNEKLFFGSGTQLSVL.

The chain couples TRBV6-2 or TRBV6-3 to TRBJ2-1; maybe TRBD2 (5 bases). Germline V gives CDR1 MNHEY, CDR2 SVGEGT. Trimming removed 0 bases from V and 0 bases from J, with 9 bases in between. The CDR3 is made up of 16 amino acids. The CDR3 protein is CASSYSIASSYNEQFF. CDR3 nucleotide sequence: TGTGCCAGCAGTTACTCGATAGCGAGCTCCTACAATGAGCAGTTCTTC.

This clone was picked up a small number of times. The gene calls are TRBV2 and TRBJ2-7; D is possibly TRBD1 (5 bases). Trimming took off 6 bases at V and 6 bases at J, with 18 bases between the two ends. This CDR3 has 14 residues. In germline, CDR1 is SNHLY, CDR2 FYNNEI. The CDR3, as DNA: TGTGCCAGCAGACGTAGTGGATGGGGCTCCGAGCAGTACTTC. Translated: CASRRSGWGSEQYF.